A single sample gave rise to the 16 T cell receptor beta chains below, sequenced in a study of T cell responses to AZD1222 COVID-19 vaccine. Produced via immunoSEQ multiplex PCR; TCRdb's table is partial and in-frame only. The table shows some 79,000 clones, with around 81% occurring only once. The source was peripheral blood, collected 28 days after the second AZD1222 dose. The receptor source for this set is an adult who received the AZD1222 COVID-19 vaccine.

This chain links TRBV5-1 with TRBJ2-2, with D perhaps TRBD1 or TRBD2 (5 bases each). The V and J ends lost 4 bases and 1 base respectively, with 14 bases between them. The CDR3 is 16 residues long. The germline V gene encodes CDR1 SGHRS and CDR2 YFSETQ. CDR3 sequence reads: CASSTLGDGNTGELFF. The CDR3 DNA reads as TGCGCCAGCAGCACGCTTGGGGACGGGAACACCGGGGAGCTGTTTTTT.

This clone was recorded once. V and J are TRBV18 and TRBJ2-3, with D uncertain. Per germline, CDR1 KGHSH and CDR2 LQKENI. Deletions cut 4 bases from V and 7 bases from J, with 12 bases between. The CDR3 sequence is 13 residues long. The DNA for the CDR3 is TGTGCCAGCTCACGGGGTAATATGAATACGCAGTATTTT. This sequence encodes CASSRGNMNTQYF.

The chain recombines TRBV15 with TRBJ2-1; D unresolved. CDR1 and CDR2 (germline): LNHNV, YYDKDF (reference sequence). V lost 3 bases to trimming and J lost 7 bases, with 13 bases between them. CDR3 size: 14 residues. DNA of the CDR3: TGTGCCACCAGCAGGGACCTACTATTAAATGAGCAGTTCTTC. Translation: CATSRDLLLNEQFF.

V gene TRBV5-8 combines with J gene TRBJ2-7; the match to TRBD2 covers 10 bases. The junction had 5 bases not matched to a gene; V was cut back by 4 bases and J by 1 base. CDR3 length: 15 residues. Germline V gene lookup returns CDR1 SGHTS and CDR2 YDEGEE. CDR3 sequence: CASSPGTSESYEQYF. The CDR3 bases are TGTGCCAGCAGCCCCGGGACTAGCGAGTCCTACGAGCAGTACTTC.

V gene TRBV6-2 or TRBV6-3 combines with J gene TRBJ2-1; D not resolved. Trimming pared 3 bases from V and 8 bases from J, leaving 5 bases between. Germline loops: CDR1 MNHEY, CDR2 SVGEGT. The CDR3 runs to 11 residues. CDR3 DNA: TGTGCCAGCAGTTATTTGGATGAGCAGTTCTTC. Translating it yields CASSYLDEQFF.

V usage is TRBV30 and J usage is TRBJ1-5, with D unresolved. CDR1 GTSNPN and CDR2 SVGIG come from the germline V gene (reference sequence). The CDR3 runs to 13 residues. Trimming took 4 bases from V and 3 from J, leaving 10 bases between them. The CDR3 sequence: CAWTADFNQPQHF. The CDR3 DNA is TGTGCCTGGACTGCGGACTTCAATCAGCCCCAGCATTTT.

This clone has only one observation. The CDR3 here is CASSLGVVYGYTF. CDR3 nucleotide sequence: TGTGCCAGCAGCTTAGGCGTGGTCTATGGCTACACCTTC. The rearrangement joins TRBV7-8 to TRBJ1-2; D uncertain. V lost 1 base and J lost 4, with 7 bases in between. CDR3 size: 13 residues. Germline V lookup: CDR1 SGHVS, CDR2 FQNEAQ.

J is TRBJ2-5 and V is TRBV11-2; 9 bases agree with TRBD1. With 4 bases clipped from V and 2 bases from J, the junction kept 5 bases outside the gene matches. CDR1 and CDR2 from the germline V gene are SGHAT and FQNNGV. This CDR3 has 15 amino acids. The CDR3 here is CASSSTDRGQETQYF. In DNA, the CDR3 is TGTGCCAGCAGCTCCACCGACAGGGGGCAAGAGACCCAGTACTTC.

CDR3: CASSANRASKNIQYF. CDR3 coding DNA: TGTGCCAGCAGCGCCAACCGGGCTTCCAAAAACATTCAGTACTTC. This chain links TRBV7-2 with TRBJ2-4; D remains unclear. Trimming stripped 5 bases from V and 2 bases from J, with 13 bases between. Germline assignment: CDR1 SGHTA and CDR2 FQGNSA. The CDR3 loop spans 15 amino acids.

This clone was seen a handful of times. The gene calls are TRBV9 and TRBJ1-6; no reliable D call. Germline loops: CDR1 SGDLS, CDR2 YYNGEE. The CDR3 is 15 residues long. Trimming shortened V by 4 bases and J by 9 bases, and 17 bases separated the two germline ends. This CDR3 is CASSTDPGLASPLHF. CDR3 nucleotides: TGTGCCAGCAGCACCGATCCCGGGTTAGCTTCACCCCTCCACTTT.

V gene TRBV4-2 combines with J gene TRBJ2-7, with TRBD2 matching 9 bases. This CDR3 spans 15 amino acids. Germline V gene lookup returns CDR1 LGHNA and CDR2 YNFKEQ. V dropped 0 bases and J dropped 6; count of bases not matched to a gene: 6. CDR3 sequence: CASSQDWRGGLEQYF. As DNA, the CDR3 is TGTGCCAGCAGCCAAGATTGGCGGGGGGGCCTCGAGCAGTACTTC.

The chain is built from TRBV28 and TRBJ2-4, with no clear D. The V gene's germline CDR1 is MDHEN and CDR2 SYDVKM. The CDR3 has 15 residues. Trimming took 5 bases from V and 7 from J, leaving 18 bases between them. The CDR3 loop reads CASSQGHGSLNIQYF. CDR3 DNA: TGTGCCAGCAGTCAAGGGCACGGCTCTCTGAACATTCAGTACTTC.

This clone occurred once. The chain couples TRBV2 to TRBJ2-6, with TRBD1 as a possible D gene (6 bases). The CDR3 spans 15 residues. Trimming left V 5 bases short and J 1 base short, with 9 bases between. Germline CDR1 SNHLY, CDR2 FYNNEI. The CDR3 here is CASSYGQSGANVLTF. In nucleotides, the CDR3 is TGTGCCAGCAGTTATGGACAGTCTGGGGCCAACGTCCTGACTTTC.

V gene TRBV5-1 combines with J gene TRBJ2-7; TRBD1 aligns across 9 bases. The germline V gene encodes CDR1 SGHRS and CDR2 YFSETQ. V was pared by 2 bases and J by 2 bases, with 5 bases of the junction left unmatched. CDR3 length: 15 amino acids. CDR3 protein: CASSLLGQGPYEQYF. Written as DNA, the CDR3 is TGCGCCAGCAGCTTACTGGGACAGGGTCCCTACGAGCAGTACTTC.

The rearrangement joins TRBV6-1 to TRBJ1-3; tentatively, D is TRBD1 (5 bases). Germline CDR1 MNHNS, CDR2 SASEGT. With 3 bases removed from V and 2 bases from J, the gap between germline ends came to 11 bases. This CDR3 contains 15 residues. The CDR3 DNA reads TGTGCCAGCAGTGACGGGGGGTCAACTGGAAACACCATATATTTT. Translating it yields CASSDGGSTGNTIYF.

The rearrangement uses TRBV7-9 and TRBJ1-4; 10 bases match TRBD1. CDR3 size: 15 residues. The ends lost 5 bases at V and 8 bases at J; junction bases unmatched: 8. Germline V gene sequence: CDR1 SEHNR, CDR2 FQNEAQ (reference sequence). CDR3 nucleotide sequence: TGTGCCAGCAGCAAGGGGACAGGGGAAACCGAAAAACTGTTTTTT. Its protein product is CASSKGTGETEKLFF. The variable domain in full, completed from reference TRBV7-9 and TRBJ1-4, reads DTGVSQNPRHKITKRGQNVTFRCDPISEHNRLYWYRQTLGQGPEFLTYFQNEAQLEKSRLLSDRFSAERPKGSFSTLEIQRTEQGDSAMYLCASSKGTGETEKLFFGSGTQLSVL.